The 9 T cell receptor beta chains below were found in one sample sequenced in a study of cytomegalovirus exposure and HLA in healthy donors. The study ran its PCR with 60 Vbeta and 13 Jbeta primers. Sequenced by immunoSEQ multiplex PCR; TCRdb stores in-frame clones only, minus some. The sample comprises 80,000 to 100,000 clones, approximately 71% of which are singletons, and around 16% rests with the top ten. The sample consisted of PBMCs. These receptors were taken from a woman between 18 and 30 years old in good health and CMV-seropositive.

The chain carries TRBV9 and TRBJ1-3; D is perhaps TRBD1 (6 bases). This CDR3 spans 16 amino acids. CDR1 is SGDLS and CDR2 is YYNGEE in the germline V gene. With 0 bases removed from V and 0 bases from J, the gap between germline ends came to 10 bases. The CDR3 region has the DNA TGTGCCAGCAGCGTAGGGGGGCTCAGCTCTGGAAACACCATATATTTT. Its protein product is CASSVGGLSSGNTIYF.

The table lists this clone with a few counts. This chain connects TRBV7-2 to TRBJ1-1, with 8 nucleotides matching TRBD1. CDR3 size: 14 residues. The J segment lost 4 bases and the V segment lost 5 bases, leaving 6 bases of the junction unmatched. Germline CDR1 SGHTA, CDR2 FQGNSA. DNA for the CDR3: TGTGCCAGCAGCCGACAGGGGATGAGCACTGAAGCTTTCTTT. Protein: CASSRQGMSTEAFF.

This chain joins TRBV20-1 and TRBJ2-7; TRBD2 aligns across 12 bases. The germline gives CDR1 DFQATT, CDR2 SNEGSKA (reference sequence). This CDR3 comprises 11 residues. The junction had 0 bases not matched to a gene; V was cut back by 7 bases and J by 5 bases. The CDR3, as DNA: TGCAGTGGGACTAGCGGGGACGAGCAGTACTTC. Amino acid sequence: CSGTSGDEQYF.

This clone was counted between two and nine times. The rearrangement uses TRBV6-4 and TRBJ2-3; 10 bases are a match to TRBD1. V lost 0 bases and J lost 4; bases outside the gene matches: 1. Looked up from germline, CDR1 is MRHNA and CDR2 is SNTAGT. CDR3 length equals 15 residues. CDR3 DNA: TGTGCCAGCAGTGACTCGACAGGGGGCGCAGATACGCAGTATTTT. It yields the protein CASSDSTGGADTQYF.

V and J are TRBV6-5 and TRBJ1-1, with a weak D call TRBD1 (6 bases). The CDR3 sequence is 13 residues long. Germline lookup yields CDR1 MNHEY and CDR2 SVGAGI. V lost 7 bases and J lost 0, with 9 bases in between. The CDR3 spells CASTRTVNTEAFF. CDR3 nucleotide sequence: TGTGCCAGCACTAGGACAGTGAACACTGAAGCTTTCTTT.

The chain carries TRBV6-6 and TRBJ2-3, with D maybe TRBD2 (5 bases). CDR1 MNHNY and CDR2 SVGAGI come from the germline V gene (reference sequence). The CDR3 length is 14 residues. V gave up 6 bases and J gave up 2 bases, with 12 bases separating them. As DNA, the CDR3 is TGTGCCAGCAGCCTCGACGGGAACACAGATACGCAGTATTTT. It encodes CASSLDGNTDTQYF.

The rearrangement links TRBV18 to TRBJ2-1; D is undetermined. This CDR3 is built from 15 residues. V dropped 0 bases and J dropped 6 bases, with 12 bases sitting between them. The germline gives CDR1 KGHSH, CDR2 LQKENI. The CDR3 spells CASSPPSTPRNEQFF. The CDR3 region has the DNA TGTGCCAGCTCACCACCCAGTACCCCTCGCAATGAGCAGTTCTTC.

This clone was seen just once. The gene calls are TRBV11-1 and TRBJ2-7; the D gene is possibly TRBD1 (5 bases). This CDR3 has 12 residues. From germline, CDR1 is SGHAT and CDR2 FQDESV (reference sequence). Trimming took 1 base from V and 6 from J, leaving 7 bases between them. The CDR3 nucleotides are TGTGCCAGCAGCTTAGTCACAGGCGAGCAGTACTTC. Translated: CASSLVTGEQYF.

V is TRBV7-6 and J is TRBJ2-7, with 7 bases identical to TRBD2. With 1 base clipped from V and 4 bases from J, the junction kept 4 bases outside the gene matches. The CDR3 is 14 residues long. Germline V gene sequence: CDR1 SGHVS, CDR2 FNYEAQ. CDR3 sequence (DNA): TGTGCCAGCAGCTTAGGTGCTAGCGGATACGAGCAGTACTTC. This gives the protein CASSLGASGYEQYF.